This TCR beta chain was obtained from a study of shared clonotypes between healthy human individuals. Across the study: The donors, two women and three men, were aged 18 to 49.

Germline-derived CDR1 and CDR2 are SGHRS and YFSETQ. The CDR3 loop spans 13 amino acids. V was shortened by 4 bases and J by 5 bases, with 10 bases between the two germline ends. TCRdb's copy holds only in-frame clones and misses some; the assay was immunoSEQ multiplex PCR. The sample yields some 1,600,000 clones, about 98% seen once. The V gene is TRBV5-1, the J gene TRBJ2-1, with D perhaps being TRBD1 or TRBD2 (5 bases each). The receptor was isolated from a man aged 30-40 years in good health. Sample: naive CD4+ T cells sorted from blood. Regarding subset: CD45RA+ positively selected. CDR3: CASSGDGHNEQFF. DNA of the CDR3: TGCGCCAGCAGCGGGGACGGACACAATGAGCAGTTCTTC. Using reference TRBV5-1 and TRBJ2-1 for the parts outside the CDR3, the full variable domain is KAGVTQTPRYLIKTRGQQVTLSCSPISGHRSVSWYQQTPGQGLQFLFEYFSETQRNKGNFPGRFSGRQFSNSRSEMNVSTLELGDSALYLCASSGDGHNEQFFGPGTRLTVL.